This T cell receptor (beta chain) was sequenced in a study of blood T cell repertoires in COVID-19. Looking at the study overall: COVID-19 samples from acute and convalescent phases originated in the United States, Italy and Spain. Sources were T cells, B-cell-depleted T cells, or PBMCs; the material itself was cDNA or gDNA.

Unmatched junction bases numbered 6, after V lost 8 bases and J lost 0 bases. This CDR3 contains 16 residues. Germline V gives CDR1 SGHNT, CDR2 YENEEA. Authors' processing steps: How many nucleated cells were present was estimated from reference gene primer amplification. Assay used: immunoSEQ multiplex PCR; TCRdb lists only in-frame clones, some missing. From that table come the V and J calls and clone size; the DNA was used to work out D and trimming. The table lists 85,000 to 90,000 clones, around 80% of them singletons, with approximately 15% in the top ten. The receptor comes from a woman older than 75 with active or convalescent COVID-19. The V and J genes are TRBV11-3 and TRBJ2-2; 10 positions match TRBD2. Sequencing was carried out using peripheral blood. The CDR3 nucleotides are TGTGCCAGCCAACGGACTAGCGGATCGAACACCGGGGAGCTGTTTTTT. Translation gives CASQRTSGSNTGELFF.